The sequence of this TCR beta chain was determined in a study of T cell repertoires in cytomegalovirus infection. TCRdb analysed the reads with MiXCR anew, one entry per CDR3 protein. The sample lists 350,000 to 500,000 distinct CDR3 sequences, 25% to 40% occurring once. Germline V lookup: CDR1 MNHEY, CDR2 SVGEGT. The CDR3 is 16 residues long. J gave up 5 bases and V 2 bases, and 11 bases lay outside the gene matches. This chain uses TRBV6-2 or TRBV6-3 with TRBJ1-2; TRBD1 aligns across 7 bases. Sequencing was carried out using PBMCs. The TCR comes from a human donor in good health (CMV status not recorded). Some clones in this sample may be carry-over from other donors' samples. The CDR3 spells CASSYGDRAHRYGYTF. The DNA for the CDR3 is TGTGCCAGCAGTTACGGGGACAGAGCCCATCGGTATGGCTACACCTTC.